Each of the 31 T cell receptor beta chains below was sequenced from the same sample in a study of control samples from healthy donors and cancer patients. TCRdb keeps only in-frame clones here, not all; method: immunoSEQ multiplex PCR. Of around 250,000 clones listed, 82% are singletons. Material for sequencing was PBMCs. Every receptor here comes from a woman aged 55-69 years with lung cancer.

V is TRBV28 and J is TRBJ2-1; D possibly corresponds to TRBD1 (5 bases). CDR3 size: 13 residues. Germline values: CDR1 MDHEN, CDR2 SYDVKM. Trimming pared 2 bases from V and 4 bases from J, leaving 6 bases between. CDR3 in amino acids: CASSLPGYNEQFF. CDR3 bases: TGTGCCAGCAGTTTACCAGGGTACAATGAGCAGTTCTTC.

The CDR3 DNA follows: TGTGCCAGCAGCCTTTCGTGGGCTAGCGGGGGGGATACGCAGTATTTT. This codes for CASSLSWASGGDTQYF. This rearrangement joins TRBV27 to TRBJ2-3; 11 bases are shared with TRBD2. This CDR3 is 16 amino acids long. CDR1 MNHEY and CDR2 SMNVEV come from the germline V gene (reference sequence). Trimming at V came to 6 bases and at J to 6 bases, leaving 11 bases not matched to a gene.

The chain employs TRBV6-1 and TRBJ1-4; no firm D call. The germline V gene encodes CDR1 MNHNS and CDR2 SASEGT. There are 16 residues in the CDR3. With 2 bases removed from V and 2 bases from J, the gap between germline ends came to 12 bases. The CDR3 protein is CASSERSAGTNEKLFF. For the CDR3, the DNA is TGTGCCAGCAGTGAACGGTCGGCGGGGACTAATGAAAAACTGTTTTTT.

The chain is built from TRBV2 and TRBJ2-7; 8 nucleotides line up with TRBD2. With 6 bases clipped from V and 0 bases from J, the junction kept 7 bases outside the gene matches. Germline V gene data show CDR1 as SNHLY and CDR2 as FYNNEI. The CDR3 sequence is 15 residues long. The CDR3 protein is CASRELAASSYEQYF. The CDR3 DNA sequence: TGTGCCAGCAGGGAACTAGCGGCAAGCTCCTACGAGCAGTACTTC.

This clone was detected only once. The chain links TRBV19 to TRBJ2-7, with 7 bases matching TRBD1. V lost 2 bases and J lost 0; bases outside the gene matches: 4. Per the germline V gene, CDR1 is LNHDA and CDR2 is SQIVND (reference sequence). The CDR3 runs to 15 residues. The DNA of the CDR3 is TGTGCCAGTAGTATATCCCGGGACAGCTCCTACGAGCAGTACTTC. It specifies CASSISRDSSYEQYF.

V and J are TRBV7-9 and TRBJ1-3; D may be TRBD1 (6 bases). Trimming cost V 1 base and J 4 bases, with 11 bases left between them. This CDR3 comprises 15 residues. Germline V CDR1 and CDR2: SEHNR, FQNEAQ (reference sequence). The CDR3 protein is CASSLGQGNGNTIYF. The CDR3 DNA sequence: TGTGCCAGCAGCTTAGGGCAGGGGAACGGAAACACCATATATTTT.

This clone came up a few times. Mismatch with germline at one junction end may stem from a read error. CDR3: CASSIQITSGNTIYF. The CDR3 region has the DNA TGTGCCAGTAGTATCCAGATCACCTCTGGTAACACCATATATTTT. This rearrangement joins TRBV19 to TRBJ1-3; D is unclear. CDR3 length: 15 amino acids. Germline V gene lookup returns CDR1 LNHDA and CDR2 SQIVND (reference sequence).

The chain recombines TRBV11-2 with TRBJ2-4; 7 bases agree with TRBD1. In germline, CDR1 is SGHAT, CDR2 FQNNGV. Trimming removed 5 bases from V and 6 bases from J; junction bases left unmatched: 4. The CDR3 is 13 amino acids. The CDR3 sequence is CASSRDRANIQYF. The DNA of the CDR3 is TGTGCCAGCAGCCGAGACAGGGCAAACATTCAGTACTTC.

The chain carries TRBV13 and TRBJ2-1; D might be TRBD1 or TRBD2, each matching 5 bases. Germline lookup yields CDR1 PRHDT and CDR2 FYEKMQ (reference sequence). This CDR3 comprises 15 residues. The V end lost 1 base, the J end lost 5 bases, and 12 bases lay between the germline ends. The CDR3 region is CASSLDGATHNEQFF. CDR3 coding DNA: TGTGCCAGCAGCTTAGACGGGGCAACTCACAATGAGCAGTTCTTC.

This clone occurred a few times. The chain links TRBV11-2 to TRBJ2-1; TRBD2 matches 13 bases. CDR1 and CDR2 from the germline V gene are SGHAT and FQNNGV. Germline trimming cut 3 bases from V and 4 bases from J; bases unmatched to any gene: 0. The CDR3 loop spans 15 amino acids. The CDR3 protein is CASSLGLAGYNEQFF. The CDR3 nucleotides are TGTGCCAGCAGCTTGGGACTAGCGGGGTACAATGAGCAGTTCTTC. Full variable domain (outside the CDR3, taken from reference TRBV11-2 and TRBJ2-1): EAGVAQSPRYKIIEKRQSVAFWCNPISGHATLYWYQQILGQGPKLLIQFQNNGVVDDSQLPKDRFSAERLKGVDSTLKIQPAKLEDSAVYLCASSLGLAGYNEQFFGPGTRLTVL.

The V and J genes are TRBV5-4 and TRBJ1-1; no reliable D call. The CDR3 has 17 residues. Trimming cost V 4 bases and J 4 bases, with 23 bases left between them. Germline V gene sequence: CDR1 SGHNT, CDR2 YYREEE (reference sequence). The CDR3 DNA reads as TGTGCCAGCAGCGGGGTCGGTCGAGGACGGAGGAGCACTGAAGCTTTCTTT. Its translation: CASSGVGRGRRSTEAFF.

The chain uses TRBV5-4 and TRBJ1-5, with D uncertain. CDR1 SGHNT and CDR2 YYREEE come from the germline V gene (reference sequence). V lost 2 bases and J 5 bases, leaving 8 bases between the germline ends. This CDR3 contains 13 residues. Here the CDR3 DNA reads TGTGCCAGCAGCTTAGGGCGCGATCAGCCCCAGCATTTT. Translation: CASSLGRDQPQHF.

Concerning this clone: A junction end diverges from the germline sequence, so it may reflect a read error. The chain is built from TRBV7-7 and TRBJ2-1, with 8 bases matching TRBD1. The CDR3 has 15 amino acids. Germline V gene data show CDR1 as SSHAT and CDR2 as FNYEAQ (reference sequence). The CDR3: CASSAQGAGGNEQFF. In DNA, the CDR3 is TGTGCTAGCAGCGCTCAGGGGGCCGGGGGCAATGAGCAGTTCTTC.

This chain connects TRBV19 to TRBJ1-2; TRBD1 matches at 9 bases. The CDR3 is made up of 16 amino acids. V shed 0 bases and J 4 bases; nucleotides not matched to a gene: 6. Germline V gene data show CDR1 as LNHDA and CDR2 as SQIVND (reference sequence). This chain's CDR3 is CASSIDSGTGSYGYTF. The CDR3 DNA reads TGTGCCAGTAGTATAGATTCCGGGACAGGGTCCTATGGCTACACCTTC.

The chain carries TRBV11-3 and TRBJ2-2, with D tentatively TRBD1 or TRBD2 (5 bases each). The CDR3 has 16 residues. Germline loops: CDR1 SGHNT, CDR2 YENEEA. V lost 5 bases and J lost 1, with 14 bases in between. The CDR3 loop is CASSPRDGRNTGELFF. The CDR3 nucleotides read TGTGCCAGCAGCCCCCGGGACGGTAGGAACACCGGGGAGCTGTTTTTT.

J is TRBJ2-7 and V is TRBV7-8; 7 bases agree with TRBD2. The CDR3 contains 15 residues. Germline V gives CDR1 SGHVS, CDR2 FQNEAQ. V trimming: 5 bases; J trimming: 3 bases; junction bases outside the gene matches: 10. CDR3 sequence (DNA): TGTGCCAGCAGCCCTAACCGGGACTACGGCTACGAGCAGTACTTC. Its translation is CASSPNRDYGYEQYF.

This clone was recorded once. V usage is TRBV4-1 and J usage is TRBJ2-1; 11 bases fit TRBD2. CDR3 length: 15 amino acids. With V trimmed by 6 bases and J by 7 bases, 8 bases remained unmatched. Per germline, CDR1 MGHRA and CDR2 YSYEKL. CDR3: CASRTLAGDFNEQFF. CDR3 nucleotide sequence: TGCGCCAGCAGGACACTAGCGGGGGACTTTAATGAGCAGTTCTTC.

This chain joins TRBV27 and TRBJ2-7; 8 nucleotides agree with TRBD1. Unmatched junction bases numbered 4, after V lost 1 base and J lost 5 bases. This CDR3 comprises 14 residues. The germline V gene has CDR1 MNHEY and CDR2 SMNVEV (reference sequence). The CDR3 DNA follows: TGTGCCAGCAGTTTATGGGGACAGGATAACGAGCAGTACTTC. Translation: CASSLWGQDNEQYF.

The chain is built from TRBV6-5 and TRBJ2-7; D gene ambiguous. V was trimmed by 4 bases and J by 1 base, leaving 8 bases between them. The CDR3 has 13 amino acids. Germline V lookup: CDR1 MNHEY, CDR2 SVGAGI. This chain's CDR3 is CASSWALSYEQYF. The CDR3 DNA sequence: TGTGCCAGCAGTTGGGCTCTTTCCTACGAGCAGTACTTC.

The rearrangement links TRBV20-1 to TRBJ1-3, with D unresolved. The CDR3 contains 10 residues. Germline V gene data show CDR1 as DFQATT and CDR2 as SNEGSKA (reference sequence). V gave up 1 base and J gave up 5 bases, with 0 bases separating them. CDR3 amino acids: CSARGNTIYF. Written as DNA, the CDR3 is TGCAGTGCTAGAGGAAACACCATATATTTT.

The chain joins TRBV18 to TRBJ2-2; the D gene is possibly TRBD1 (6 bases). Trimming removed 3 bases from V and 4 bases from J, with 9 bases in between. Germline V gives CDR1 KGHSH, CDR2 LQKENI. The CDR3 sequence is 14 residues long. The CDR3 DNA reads TGTGCCAGCTCACCGGACAGATCCACCGGGGAGCTGTTTTTT. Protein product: CASSPDRSTGELFF.

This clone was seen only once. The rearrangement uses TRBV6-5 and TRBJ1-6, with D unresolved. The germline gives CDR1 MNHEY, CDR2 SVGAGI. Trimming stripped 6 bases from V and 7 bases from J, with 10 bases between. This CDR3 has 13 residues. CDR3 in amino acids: CASRTSGNSPLHF. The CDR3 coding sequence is TGTGCCAGCAGAACTTCGGGGAATTCACCCCTCCACTTT.

CDR3 protein: CASSQFLRSYEQYF. The CDR3 DNA reads TGTGCCAGCAGCCAGTTTCTACGTTCCTACGAGCAGTACTTC. V gene TRBV3-1 (or the pseudogene TRBV3-2) combines with J gene TRBJ2-7, with no clear D. Germline CDR1 and CDR2: LGHDT and YNNKEL (reference sequence). Trimming removed 3 bases at V and 1 base at J, with 10 bases between. The CDR3 totals 14 residues.

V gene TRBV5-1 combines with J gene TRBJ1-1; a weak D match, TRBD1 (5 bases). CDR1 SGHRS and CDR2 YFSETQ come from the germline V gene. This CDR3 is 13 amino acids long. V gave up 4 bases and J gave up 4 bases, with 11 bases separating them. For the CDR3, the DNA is TGCGCCAGCAGCCCAGACGGGGGCACTGAAGCTTTCTTT. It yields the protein CASSPDGGTEAFF.

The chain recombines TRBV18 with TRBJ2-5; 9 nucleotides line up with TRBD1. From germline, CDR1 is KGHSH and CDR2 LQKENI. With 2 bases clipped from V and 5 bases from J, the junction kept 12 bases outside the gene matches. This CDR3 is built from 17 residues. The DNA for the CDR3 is TGTGCCAGCTCACCAGGCCGAACAGGGGGCGCGTGGGAGACCCAGTACTTC. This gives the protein CASSPGRTGGAWETQYF.

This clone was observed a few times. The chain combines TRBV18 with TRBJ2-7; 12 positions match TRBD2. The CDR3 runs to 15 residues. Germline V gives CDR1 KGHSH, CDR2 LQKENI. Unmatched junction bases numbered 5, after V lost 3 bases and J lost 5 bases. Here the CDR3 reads CASSPLAGGTDEQYF. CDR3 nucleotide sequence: TGTGCCAGCTCACCGCTAGCGGGAGGGACCGACGAGCAGTACTTC.

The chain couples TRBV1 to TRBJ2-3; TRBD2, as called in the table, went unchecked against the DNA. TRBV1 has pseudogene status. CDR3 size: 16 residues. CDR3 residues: CTSNEGLAGPSDTQYF. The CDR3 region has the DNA TGCACCAGCAACGAGGGACTAGCGGGGCCCTCAGATACGCAGTATTTT.

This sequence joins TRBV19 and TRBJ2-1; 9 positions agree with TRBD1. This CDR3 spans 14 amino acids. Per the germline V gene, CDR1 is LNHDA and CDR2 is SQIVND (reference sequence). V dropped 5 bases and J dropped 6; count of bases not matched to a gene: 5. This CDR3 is CASSVTGGPNEQFF. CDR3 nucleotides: TGTGCCAGTAGTGTGACAGGGGGACCCAATGAGCAGTTCTTC. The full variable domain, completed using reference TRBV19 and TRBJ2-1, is DGGITQSPKYLFRKEGQNVTLSCEQNLNHDAMYWYRQDPGQGLRLIYYSQIVNDFQKGDIAEGYSVSREKKESFPLTVTSAQKNPTAFYLCASSVTGGPNEQFFGPGTRLTVL.

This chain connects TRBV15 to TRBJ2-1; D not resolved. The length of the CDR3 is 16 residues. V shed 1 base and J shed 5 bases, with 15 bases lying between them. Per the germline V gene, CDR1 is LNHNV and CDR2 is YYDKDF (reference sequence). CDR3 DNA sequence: TGTGCCACCAGCAGAGGCCAATGGGTGTCAGACAATGAGCAGTTCTTC. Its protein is CATSRGQWVSDNEQFF.

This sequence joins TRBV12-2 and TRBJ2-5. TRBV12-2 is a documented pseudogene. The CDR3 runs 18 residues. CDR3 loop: CASRLQLPPANHQETQYF. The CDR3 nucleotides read TGTGCAAGTCGCTTACAGCTACCGCCCGCTAACCACCAAGAGACCCAGTACTTC.

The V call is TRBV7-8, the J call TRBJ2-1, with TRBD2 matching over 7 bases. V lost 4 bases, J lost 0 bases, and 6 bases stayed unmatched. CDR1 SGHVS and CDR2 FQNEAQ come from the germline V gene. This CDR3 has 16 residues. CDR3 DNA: TGTGCCAGCAGCTCCTGGGGACTAAACTCCTACAATGAGCAGTTCTTC. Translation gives CASSSWGLNSYNEQFF.